The T cell receptor (beta chain) under discussion was sequenced for a study of blood T cell repertoires in COVID-19. The table came from immunoSEQ multiplex PCR; TCRdb's copy has only in-frame clones and leaves some out. The profile covers more than 110,000 clones, with roughly three quarters appearing a single time and 5.5% to 7% taken by the ten largest. Participants' own reports of clinical history determined their cohort assignment. V was trimmed by 0 bases and J by 4 bases, leaving 10 bases between them. Germline values: CDR1 LGHDT, CDR2 YNNKEL (reference sequence). The CDR3 runs to 15 residues.

The V gene is TRBV3-1 (or the pseudogene TRBV3-2), the J gene TRBJ1-5; D remains ambiguous. This TCR came from a woman between 50 and 59 years old who had recovered from COVID-19. The sample taken for sequencing was PBMCs or T cells enriched from blood (not recorded which). CDR3 bases: TGTGCCAGCAGCCAAGATGGCTCATTTAATCAGCCCCAGCATTTT. Its protein is CASSQDGSFNQPQHF.